Sequencing of this TCR beta chain was carried out in a study of T cell responses to AZD1222 COVID-19 vaccine (dated by TCRdb to about 2021). The study in broad terms: AZD1222 recipients given second doses at about 4 weeks or at about 12 weeks were pooled, since spike-specific TCR depth and breadth were not found to differ between the two schedules. TCR sequencing covered fewer than 250 trial participants: around 210 given two doses of AZD1222 and 26 given two doses of MenACWY control vaccine. Trial participants were enrolled into age subgroups of 18-55, 56-69 and 70-plus years, which contained around 140, 26 and 57 TCR-sequenced participants, respectively.

From its cysteine to its phenylalanine, the CDR3 spans 15 amino acids. Solely the CDR3 DNA is kept, with 45 bases framed from the first base. As regards this clone: No antigen is known for it. Base quality data are lacking; no much larger clone is found one base away.

Findings and caveats that apply to the study as a whole: Spike-specific TCR breadth and depth rose significantly after two AZD1222 doses compared with day 0 and with MenACWY recipients. Epitopes outside the regions mutated in the B.1.351 and B.1.1.7 variants were reportedly recognized by nearly half of the unique spike-specific TCRs. The 56-69-year group was small, and its depth increase did not reach significance, likely because of low power. Conclusions about previously exposed vaccinees are limited because only six or seven AZD1222 recipients were SARS-CoV-2 seropositive at baseline. The vaccine-associated CD4 TCRs covered the entire spike protein, and the dominant responses fell in regions 160-218 and 743-854. No day 14 peak-response samples were available, so repertoires were characterized only after the peak T cell response. Most participants were white British and females outnumbered males, and the authors suggested that clonal diversity may have been underestimated.

The CDR3 regions of human TCRbeta chains were subjected to immunosequencing. The paper's processing steps were these. TCRs in the repertoires were matched against a reference library of SARS-CoV-2-specific TCRs that had been generated with the MIRA antigen-specificity platform. Breadth meant the fraction of unique TCRs that were SARS-CoV-2-associated, whereas depth meant the fraction of total T cells that were SARS-CoV-2-associated. Using the MIRA data, each spike-specific TCR was mapped to the spike region that the TCR reacts to and placed in a CD4 or CD8 class. Log10-transformed breadth and depth values were compared by one-way ANOVA with Sidak's multiple comparisons tests. TCRdb limited this immuneACCESS table to in-frame rearrangements with V and J called. A share of clones is missing; checked studies link under half to unresolved V genes, and the rest is unexplained. V, J and clone size derive from that table, while D and trimming were established from the DNA sequence. This sample has some 110,000 clones in its table, and around 92% of those were observed once. Just under 3% of the sample is taken by the ten largest.

Explained via the paper, the time point label denotes: baseline before first vaccination. Vaccinee samples came from UK trials COV001 and COV002, including a single-blind randomized controlled phase 2/3 trial of AZD1222 (ChAdOx1 nCoV-19) in healthy adults. For TCRbeta chain sequencing, PBMC samples from trial participants were taken at day 0 and at day 28 after the second dose. Sequenced material: peripheral blood, taken on day 0 of AZD1222 vaccination. The sequence was obtained from an adult in good health. The sequence links TRBV21-1 to TRBJ2-7; TRBD1 reflects the table's D call only, with no check against the DNA. TRBV21-1 is reported as a pseudogene. CDR3 loop: CASSKRDRVTYEQYF. The nucleotides are TGTGCCAGCAGCAAAAGGGACAGGGTTACCTACGAGCAGTACTTC.